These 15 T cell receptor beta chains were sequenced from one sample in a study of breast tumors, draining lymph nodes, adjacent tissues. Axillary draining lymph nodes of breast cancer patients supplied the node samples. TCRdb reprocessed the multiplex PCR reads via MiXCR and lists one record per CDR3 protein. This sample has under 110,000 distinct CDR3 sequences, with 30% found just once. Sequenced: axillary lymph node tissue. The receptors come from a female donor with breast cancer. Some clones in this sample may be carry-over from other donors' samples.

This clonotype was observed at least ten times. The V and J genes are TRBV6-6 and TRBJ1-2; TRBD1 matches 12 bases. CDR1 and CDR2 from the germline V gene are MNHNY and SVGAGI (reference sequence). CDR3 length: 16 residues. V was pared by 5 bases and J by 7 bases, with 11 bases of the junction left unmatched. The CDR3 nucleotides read TGTGCCAGCAGTGATCTTCCGGGACAGGGGGCGGGTGGCTACACCTTC. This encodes CASSDLPGQGAGGYTF.

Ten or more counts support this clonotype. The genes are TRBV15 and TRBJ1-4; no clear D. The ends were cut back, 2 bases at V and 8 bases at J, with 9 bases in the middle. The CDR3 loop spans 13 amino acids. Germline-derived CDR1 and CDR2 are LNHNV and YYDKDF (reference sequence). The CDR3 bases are TGTGCCACCAGCAGAAGAGGAGGGGAAAAACTGTTTTTT. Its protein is CATSRRGGEKLFF.

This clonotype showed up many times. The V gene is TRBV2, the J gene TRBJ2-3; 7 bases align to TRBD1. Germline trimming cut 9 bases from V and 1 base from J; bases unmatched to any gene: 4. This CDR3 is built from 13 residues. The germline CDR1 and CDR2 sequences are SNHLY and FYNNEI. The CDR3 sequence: CARTGTGTDTQYF. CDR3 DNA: TGTGCCAGGACTGGGACAGGCACAGATACGCAGTATTTT.

CDR3: CASSWDGNSYEHF. The DNA of the CDR3 is TGTGCCAGTAGTTGGGACGGGAACTCCTACGAGCATTTT. The chain combines TRBV19 with TRBJ1-5; possibly TRBD1 for D (5 bases). Germline V CDR1 and CDR2: LNHDA, SQIVND (reference sequence). The V end was cut by 5 bases, the J end by 14 bases, with 19 bases between. This CDR3 is built from 13 residues.

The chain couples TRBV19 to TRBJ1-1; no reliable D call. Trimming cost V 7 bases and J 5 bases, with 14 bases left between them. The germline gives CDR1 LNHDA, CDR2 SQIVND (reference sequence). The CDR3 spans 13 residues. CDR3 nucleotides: TGTGCCAGTAATCTTCGGCGGGAGACTGAAGCTTTCTTT. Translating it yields CASNLRRETEAFF.

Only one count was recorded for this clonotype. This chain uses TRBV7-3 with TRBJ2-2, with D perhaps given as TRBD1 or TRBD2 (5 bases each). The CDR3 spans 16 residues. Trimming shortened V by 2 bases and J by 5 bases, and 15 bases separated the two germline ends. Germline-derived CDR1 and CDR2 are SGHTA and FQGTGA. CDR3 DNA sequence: TGTGCCAGCAGCTTAGGGACGGAACGACCTACCGGGGAGCTGTTTTTT. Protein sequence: CASSLGTERPTGELFF.

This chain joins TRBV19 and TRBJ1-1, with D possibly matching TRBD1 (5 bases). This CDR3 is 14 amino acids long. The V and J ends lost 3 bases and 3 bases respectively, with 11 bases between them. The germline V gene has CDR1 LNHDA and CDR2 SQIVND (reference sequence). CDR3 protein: CASSIWAGDTEAFF. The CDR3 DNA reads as TGTGCCAGTAGTATCTGGGCGGGGGACACTGAAGCTTTCTTT.

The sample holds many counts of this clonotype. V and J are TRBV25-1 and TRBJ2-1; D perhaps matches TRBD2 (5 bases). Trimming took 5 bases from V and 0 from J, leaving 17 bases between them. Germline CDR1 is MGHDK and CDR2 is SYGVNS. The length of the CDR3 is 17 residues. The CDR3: CASSSRYGKSSYNEQFF. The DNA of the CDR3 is TGTGCCAGCAGTTCGCGCTACGGGAAAAGCTCCTACAATGAGCAGTTCTTC.

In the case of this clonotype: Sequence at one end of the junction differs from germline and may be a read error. This CDR3 reads CASSQVSSDDERFF. The CDR3 coding sequence is TGTGCCAGCAGCCAAGTTTCTAGTGACGATGAGCGGTTCTTC. The rearrangement joins TRBV3-1 to TRBJ2-1; D call uncertain. The CDR3 is 14 residues long. CDR1 is LGHDT, CDR2 YNNKEL, per germline (reference sequence).

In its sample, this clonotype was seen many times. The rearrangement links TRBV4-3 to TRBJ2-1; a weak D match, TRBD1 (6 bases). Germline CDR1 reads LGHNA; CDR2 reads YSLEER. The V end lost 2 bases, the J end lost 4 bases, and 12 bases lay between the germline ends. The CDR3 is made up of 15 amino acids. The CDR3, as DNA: TGCGCCAGCAGCCAACCGGGACACCCGTACAATGAGCAGTTCTTC. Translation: CASSQPGHPYNEQFF.

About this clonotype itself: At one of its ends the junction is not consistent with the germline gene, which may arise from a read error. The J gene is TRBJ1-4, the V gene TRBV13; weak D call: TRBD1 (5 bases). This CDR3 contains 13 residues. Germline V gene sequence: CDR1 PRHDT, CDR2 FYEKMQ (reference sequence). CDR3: CAGSLRHGTGQFF. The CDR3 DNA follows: TGTGCCGGCAGCTTACGTCACGGGACGGGGCAGTTTTTT.

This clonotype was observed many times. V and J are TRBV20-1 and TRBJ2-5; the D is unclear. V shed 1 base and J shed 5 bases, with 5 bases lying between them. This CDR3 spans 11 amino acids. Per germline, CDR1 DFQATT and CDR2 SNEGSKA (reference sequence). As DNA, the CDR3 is TGCAGTGCTAGAGGCTGGGAGACCCAGTACTTC. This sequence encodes CSARGWETQYF.

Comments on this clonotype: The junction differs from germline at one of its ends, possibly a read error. The CDR3 is CASSLTPGQGTNQPQHF. DNA for the CDR3: TGTGCTAGCAGTTTAACGCCCGGACAGGGAACCAATCAGCCCCAGCATTTT. The V and J genes are TRBV7-7 and TRBJ1-5, with TRBD1 identical over 8 bases. This CDR3 has 17 amino acids. Germline V gene data show CDR1 as SSHAT and CDR2 as FNYEAQ (reference sequence).

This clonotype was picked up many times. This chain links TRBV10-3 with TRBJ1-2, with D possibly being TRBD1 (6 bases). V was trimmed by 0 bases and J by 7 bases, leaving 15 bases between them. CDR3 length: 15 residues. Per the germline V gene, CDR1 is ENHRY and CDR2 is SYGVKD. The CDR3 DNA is TGTGCCATCAGTGAGTCGGGGGGGCGGCACGGTGGCTACACCTTC. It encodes CAISESGGRHGGYTF.

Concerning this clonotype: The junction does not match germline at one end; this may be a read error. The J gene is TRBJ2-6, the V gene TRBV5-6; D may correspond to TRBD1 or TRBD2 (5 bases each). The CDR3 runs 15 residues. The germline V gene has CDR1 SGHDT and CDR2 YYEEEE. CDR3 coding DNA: TGTGCCAGCAGCATGGCAGGGCCCGGGGCCAACGCCCTGACTTTC. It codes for CASSMAGPGANALTF.